These T cell receptor beta chains were read from a single sample in a study of Ad26.COV2.S vaccination and SARS-CoV-2 variants. Assay used: immunoSEQ multiplex PCR; TCRdb lists only in-frame clones, some missing. In the table there are about 390,000 clones, around 85% of which are singletons. This specimen consisted of peripheral blood, obtained in a trial of Ad26.COV2.S vaccine versus placebo. The receptor set was obtained from a person between 18 and 59 years old who received the Ad26.COV2.S COVID-19 vaccine or a placebo. CDR3s include the opening cysteine and the closing phenylalanine or tryptophan. A D gene is named only where the DNA matches it firmly. Clone size is not always given. Where it is, it says once, few, many or a class for expanded clones.

d_call: TRBD1; v_call: TRBV12-3/TRBV12-4; j_call: TRBJ2-7; clone_size: NA; cdr3_aa: CASSLDRGDEQYF; cdr3_nt: TGTGCCAGCAGTTTAGACAGGGGCGACGAGCAGTACTTC
d_call: NA; v_call: TRBV7-2; j_call: TRBJ2-7; clone_size: NA; cdr3_aa: CASSPLPAVQYF; cdr3_nt: TGTGCCAGCAGCCCCCTCCCAGCGGTGCAGTACTTC
d_call: NA; v_call: TRBV2; j_call: TRBJ2-3; clone_size: NA; cdr3_aa: CASPRPSSSYSTDTQYF; cdr3_nt: TGTGCCAGCCCTCGTCCATCAAGTTCATATAGCACAGATACGCAGTATTTT
d_call: NA; v_call: TRBV4-1; j_call: TRBJ1-2; clone_size: few; cdr3_aa: CASSQVVGHSNYGYTF; cdr3_nt: TGCGCCAGCAGCCAAGTTGTAGGACATTCTAACTATGGCTACACCTTC
d_call: TRBD1; v_call: TRBV6-5; j_call: TRBJ1-2; clone_size: NA; cdr3_aa: CASSYSAGGIYGYTF; cdr3_nt: TGTGCCAGCAGTTACTCAGCAGGGGGGATTTATGGCTACACCTTC
d_call: TRBD2; v_call: TRBV7-7; j_call: TRBJ2-2; clone_size: NA; cdr3_aa: CASSPSGGGIPIGELFF; cdr3_nt: TGTGCTAGCAGCCCCTCTGGCGGGGGGATCCCCATCGGGGAGCTGTTTTTT
d_call: TRBD1; v_call: TRBV7-9; j_call: TRBJ2-1; clone_size: few; cdr3_aa: CASSLWTGTGTYNEQFF; cdr3_nt: TGTGCCAGCAGCTTGTGGACCGGGACAGGTACCTACAATGAGCAGTTCTTC
d_call: NA; v_call: TRBV7-2; j_call: TRBJ2-7; clone_size: NA; cdr3_aa: CASSSQGGQAYEQYF; cdr3_nt: TGTGCCAGCAGCTCGCAAGGGGGGCAAGCCTACGAGCAGTACTTC
d_call: TRBD1; v_call: TRBV4-1; j_call: TRBJ2-2; clone_size: NA; cdr3_aa: CASSLRQGSTGELFF; cdr3_nt: TGCGCCAGCAGCCTCCGACAGGGTAGCACCGGGGAGCTGTTTTTT
d_call: NA; v_call: TRBV5-6; j_call: TRBJ2-7; clone_size: NA; cdr3_aa: CASSLVVSQPPYEQYF; cdr3_nt: TGTGCCAGCAGCTTGGTGGTGTCGCAGCCCCCCTACGAGCAGTACTTC
d_call: NA; v_call: TRBV7-8; j_call: TRBJ1-3; clone_size: few; cdr3_aa: CASAAVMADGNTIYF; cdr3_nt: TGTGCCAGCGCCGCAGTGATGGCGGATGGAAACACCATATATTTT
d_call: NA; v_call: TRBV27; j_call: TRBJ1-2; clone_size: NA; cdr3_aa: CASSFGGGYGYTF; cdr3_nt: TGTGCCAGCAGTTTCGGGGGGGGCTATGGCTACACCTTC
d_call: NA; v_call: TRBV10-3; j_call: TRBJ1-1; clone_size: NA; cdr3_aa: CAISLGPLNTEAFF; cdr3_nt: TGTGCCATCAGCCTCGGGCCCCTGAACACTGAAGCTTTCTTT
d_call: NA; v_call: TRBV7-2; j_call: TRBJ2-3; clone_size: once; cdr3_aa: CASSPLGGGSDTQYF; cdr3_nt: TGTGCCAGCAGCCCCCTGGGAGGGGGGTCAGATACGCAGTATTTT
d_call: TRBD2; v_call: TRBV7-8; j_call: TRBJ2-3; clone_size: NA; cdr3_aa: CASRSGAPGTDTQYF; cdr3_nt: TGTGCCAGCAGGAGCGGGGCCCCGGGGACAGATACGCAGTATTTT
d_call: TRBD1; v_call: TRBV9; j_call: TRBJ2-7; clone_size: NA; cdr3_aa: CASSVALRTGTGLHEQYF; cdr3_nt: TGTGCCAGCAGCGTAGCTCTGAGGACCGGGACAGGGCTGCACGAGCAGTACTTC
d_call: NA; v_call: TRBV30; j_call: TRBJ2-7; clone_size: NA; cdr3_aa: CAWSVPAVYYEQYF; cdr3_nt: TGTGCCTGGAGTGTACCCGCAGTCTACTACGAGCAGTACTTC
d_call: TRBD2; v_call: TRBV6-5; j_call: TRBJ2-1; clone_size: NA; cdr3_aa: CASSYWRGAYNEQFF; cdr3_nt: TGTGCCAGCAGTTACTGGCGGGGGGCCTACAATGAGCAGTTCTTC
d_call: NA; v_call: TRBV10-1; j_call: TRBJ2-2; clone_size: NA; cdr3_aa: CATAPGAGTGELFF; cdr3_nt: TGCGCCACTGCACCCGGAGCAGGCACCGGGGAGCTGTTTTTT
d_call: TRBD1; v_call: TRBV15; j_call: TRBJ2-1; clone_size: NA; cdr3_aa: CATSRETGAYNEQFF; cdr3_nt: TGTGCCACCAGCAGAGAGACAGGGGCCTACAATGAGCAGTTCTTC
d_call: TRBD1; v_call: TRBV11-1; j_call: TRBJ1-4; clone_size: NA; cdr3_aa: CASSLDRGTEKLFF; cdr3_nt: TGTGCCAGCAGCTTGGACAGGGGGACTGAAAAACTGTTTTTT
d_call: NA; v_call: TRBV15; j_call: TRBJ1-4; clone_size: NA; cdr3_aa: CATSRGGTTGEKLFF; cdr3_nt: TGTGCCACCAGCAGAGGTGGCACCACCGGAGAAAAACTGTTTTTT
d_call: NA; v_call: TRBV7-9; j_call: TRBJ2-1; clone_size: NA; cdr3_aa: CASIRGTYNEQFF; cdr3_nt: TGTGCCAGCATCCGGGGTACCTACAATGAGCAGTTCTTC
d_call: NA; v_call: TRBV3-1/TRBV3-2; j_call: TRBJ2-3; clone_size: NA; cdr3_aa: CASSTGTSTDTQYF; cdr3_nt: TGTGCCAGCAGTACCGGGACTAGCACAGATACGCAGTATTTT
d_call: NA; v_call: TRBV5-4; j_call: TRBJ1-1; clone_size: NA; cdr3_aa: CASSLELANTEAFF; cdr3_nt: TGTGCCAGCAGCTTGGAGCTCGCAAACACTGAAGCTTTCTTT
d_call: NA; v_call: TRBV7-9; j_call: TRBJ2-1; clone_size: NA; cdr3_aa: CASSPIEGRVNEQFF; cdr3_nt: TGTGCCAGCAGTCCAATAGAGGGCAGGGTAAATGAGCAGTTCTTC
d_call: TRBD1; v_call: TRBV7-2; j_call: TRBJ2-7; clone_size: NA; cdr3_aa: CASSGTGGYEQYF; cdr3_nt: TGTGCCAGCAGCGGGACAGGGGGCTACGAGCAGTACTTC
d_call: TRBD2; v_call: TRBV7-8; j_call: TRBJ2-1; clone_size: NA; cdr3_aa: CASKPSGGHNEQFF; cdr3_nt: TGTGCCAGCAAGCCTAGCGGGGGTCACAATGAGCAGTTCTTC
d_call: NA; v_call: TRBV21-1; j_call: TRBJ2-7; clone_size: few; cdr3_aa: CASSKLTFVTSNTYEQYF; cdr3_nt: TGTGCCAGCAGCAAACTAACCTTTGTGACCTCTAATACCTACGAGCAGTACTTC
d_call: TRBD1; v_call: TRBV9; j_call: TRBJ1-2; clone_size: NA; cdr3_aa: CASSVDAGGNYGYTF; cdr3_nt: TGTGCCAGCAGCGTAGACGCAGGGGGCAACTATGGCTACACCTTC
d_call: TRBD1; v_call: TRBV18; j_call: TRBJ2-1; clone_size: NA; cdr3_aa: CASSSRQGAEGDEQFF; cdr3_nt: TGTGCCAGCTCGTCCCGACAGGGGGCGGAGGGCGATGAGCAGTTCTTC